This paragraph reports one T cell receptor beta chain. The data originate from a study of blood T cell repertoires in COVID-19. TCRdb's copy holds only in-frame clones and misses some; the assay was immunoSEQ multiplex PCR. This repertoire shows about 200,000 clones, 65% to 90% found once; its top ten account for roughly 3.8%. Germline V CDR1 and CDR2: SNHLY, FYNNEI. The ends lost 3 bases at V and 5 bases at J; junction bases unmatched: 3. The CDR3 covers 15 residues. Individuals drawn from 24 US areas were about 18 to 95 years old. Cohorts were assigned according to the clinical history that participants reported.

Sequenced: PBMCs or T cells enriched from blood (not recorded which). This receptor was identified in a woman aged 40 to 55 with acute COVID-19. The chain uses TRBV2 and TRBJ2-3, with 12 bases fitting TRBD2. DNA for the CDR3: TGTGCCAGCAGTGAGGGACTAGCGGGCAAAGATACGCAGTATTTT. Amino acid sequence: CASSEGLAGKDTQYF.